The present T cell receptor (beta chain) was sequenced within a study of blood T cell repertoires in COVID-19. Across the whole study: From T cells, B-cell-depleted T cells, or PBMCs came the material, which was cDNA or gDNA.

Repertoires were generated with immunoSEQ multiplex PCR, while TCRdb's copy carries only in-frame clones and drops some. The table lists about 230,000 clones, roughly 85% of them singletons. There are 13 residues in the CDR3. V lost 0 bases to trimming and J lost 5 bases, with 7 bases between them. Per germline, CDR1 SGHDN and CDR2 FVKESK. The sequence derives from a man aged 35 to 55 with acute or convalescent COVID-19. Sequencing input: peripheral blood. This rearrangement joins TRBV14 to TRBJ1-1, with D unclear. CDR3 loop: CASSQDGGTEAFF. CDR3 coding DNA: TGTGCCAGCAGCCAAGATGGCGGAACTGAAGCTTTCTTT.